A selection of T cell receptor beta chains follows, all from one sample in a study of CD8 T cells in ankylosing spondylitis. TCRdb re-called the 5' RACE reads through MiXCR, storing one row per CDR3 protein. The sample shows approximately 220,000 distinct CDR3 sequences, about 26% of them seen only once. Material: blood, either unsorted or a sorted T cell fraction (not recorded which). Source of these receptors: a male donor with ankylosing spondylitis or in good health (not recorded which). Each CDR3 is given with its conserved first and last residue. Each record gives: D gene, V gene, clone size, J gene, CDR3 DNA, CDR3 protein. The D gene is left open where the match is weak. Clone size is not always given. Where it is, it says once, few, many or a class for expanded clones.

>NA|TRBV20-1|NA|TRBJ2-4
TGCAGTGCTAGGGCAGTGCCAGAAAACATTCAGTACTTC
CSARAVPENIQYF
>NA|TRBV29-1|many|TRBJ2-1
TGCAGCGTTGGGGCAGGGGCCCACAATGAGCAGTTCTTC
CSVGAGAHNEQFF
>TRBD1|TRBV6-5|NA|TRBJ1-5
TGTGCCAGCAGTAACAGGGGGTATTATCAGCCCCAGCATTTT
CASSNRGYYQPQHF
>NA|TRBV7-8|many|TRBJ1-6
TGTGCCAGCAGCTTAGGCTTTGGGTCGGGGTCACCCCTCCACTTT
CASSLGFGSGSPLHF
>TRBD2|TRBV4-1|NA|TRBJ2-5
TGCGCCAGCAGCCAAGAGGCTAGCGGGACGACCCAGTACTTC
CASSQEASGTTQYF
>TRBD2|TRBV10-3|NA|TRBJ2-1
TGTGCCATAAGAGCGGGAGGTGAATACAATGAGCAGTTCTTC
CAIRAGGEYNEQFF
>NA|TRBV20-1|few|TRBJ2-1
TGCAGTGCTAGAGCCCGAGACTATTCCGGTGGTGAGCAGTTCTTC
CSARARDYSGGEQFF
>NA|TRBV9|many|TRBJ2-3
TGTGCCAGCAGCGCCCGACAGCCTACTACGCAGTATTTT
CASSARQPTTQYF
>TRBD2|TRBV24-1|many|TRBJ2-5
TGTGCCACCAGTGATCCCTCTGGGGGGGGAGGAGCTTCGGGAGAGACCCAGTACTTC
CATSDPSGGGGASGETQYF
>TRBD2|TRBV12-3/TRBV12-4|many|TRBJ2-5
TGTGCCAGCACCTCCTCGAGCGGGAGCAAGACCCAGTACTTC
CASTSSSGSKTQYF
>NA|TRBV20-1|many|TRBJ2-5
TGCAGTGCTGTACGGATGGGGGTTGACCAAGAGACCCAGTACTTC
CSAVRMGVDQETQYF
>TRBD2|TRBV5-1|many|TRBJ2-1
TGCGCCAGCAGCTTGGTCCCAGCGGGAGAAGGTGAGCAGTTCTTC
CASSLVPAGEGEQFF
>TRBD1|TRBV10-3|many|TRBJ1-1
TGTGCCATCGGAGGGAGGACAGGGGTTAACACTGAAGCTTTCTTT
CAIGGRTGVNTEAFF
>NA|TRBV29-1|few|TRBJ2-1
TGCAGCGTTGAAGATCCCGTAGCCCCAATCTACAATGAGCAGTTCTTC
CSVEDPVAPIYNEQFF
>NA|TRBV6-1|once|TRBJ2-2
TGTGCCAGCAGCCTACGTAGCGCCGACACCGGGGAGCTGTTTTTT
CASSLRSADTGELFF
>NA|TRBV5-4|NA|TRBJ2-1
TGTGCCAGCAGCTTGGCGAGTAGTTACCACAATGAGCAGTTCTTC
CASSLASSYHNEQFF
>NA|TRBV29-1|NA|TRBJ2-1
TGCAGCGTTGGCAACGCTTCTAGTGATGAGCAGTTCTTC
CSVGNASSDEQFF
>NA|TRBV7-8|many|TRBJ2-7
TGTGCCAGCAGCTTAGCTAGGAAAAGCTCCTACGAGCAGTACTTC
CASSLARKSSYEQYF
>NA|TRBV4-2|NA|TRBJ2-7
TGTGCCAGCAGCCCCCCGGCAGCGCAATCAGGATACGAGCAGTACTTC
CASSPPAAQSGYEQYF
>TRBD1|TRBV20-1|NA|TRBJ2-1
TGCAGTGCTAGAGGGACAGGGGGTCTGTCCTACAATGAGCAGTTCTTC
CSARGTGGLSYNEQFF
>NA|TRBV5-8|many|TRBJ2-1
TGTGCCAGCAGCTTCAGGGGAGTCGCCTACAATGAGCAGTTCTTC
CASSFRGVAYNEQFF
>TRBD1|TRBV5-1|NA|TRBJ2-5
TGCGCCAGCAGCTTGGCAGGGGGCTGGGAGGAGACCCAGTACTTC
CASSLAGGWEETQYF
>NA|TRBV19|many|TRBJ2-1
TGTGCCAGTAGCACAGGGACTACCGTCAATGAGCAGTTCTTC
CASSTGTTVNEQFF
>NA|TRBV29-1|NA|TRBJ2-7
TGCAGCGTTGGCGGGGTCGGGGGTGCCGTGCAGTACTTC
CSVGGVGGAVQYF
>NA|TRBV24-1|many|TRBJ2-3
TGTGCCACCAGTGATAGGAGCGACCCACCGACGCAGTATTTT
CATSDRSDPPTQYF
>TRBD1|TRBV20-1|many|TRBJ1-5
TGCAGTGCAGGGGGCCCTAATCAGCCCCAGCATTTT
CSAGGPNQPQHF
>NA|TRBV6-1|few|TRBJ1-5
TGTGCCAGCAGGAGGGGGGATAGCAATCAGCCCCAGCATTTT
CASRRGDSNQPQHF
>NA|TRBV14|many|TRBJ2-4
TGTGCCAGCAGCCAGTCAACGGGAATGTCGGGCGTCTTTGCCAAAAACATTCAGTACTTC
CASSQSTGMSGVFAKNIQYF
>NA|TRBV6-5|NA|TRBJ1-3
TGTGCCAGCAGTTTCCAGATTGGAAACACCATATATTTT
CASSFQIGNTIYF
>TRBD1|TRBV6-5|many|TRBJ2-1
TGTGCCAGCAGTACTGACAGGGACCCCTACAATGAGCAGTTCTTC
CASSTDRDPYNEQFF
>NA|TRBV15|few|TRBJ2-3
TGTGCCGCAAGAGCGGGTAGCACAGATACGCAGTATTTT
CAARAGSTDTQYF
>TRBD2|TRBV5-1|many|TRBJ2-1
TGCGCCAGCAGCTCCTTCCGAGCGGGACTAGCGGGTACCTACAATGAGCAGTTCTTC
CASSSFRAGLAGTYNEQFF
>NA|TRBV4-1|many|TRBJ2-3
TGCGCCAGCACCCAGGGGCTTGGGGCCACAGATACGCAGTATTTT
CASTQGLGATDTQYF
>NA|TRBV20-1|NA|TRBJ2-2
TGCAGTGCTGTTAGCGGAGGGAACACCGGGGAGCTGTTTTTT
CSAVSGGNTGELFF
>NA|TRBV29-1|many|TRBJ2-7
TGCAGCGTTCTGAGGGGCCCTAGCTCCTACGAGCAGTACTTC
CSVLRGPSSYEQYF
>TRBD1|TRBV29-1|NA|TRBJ2-7
TGCAGCGGGCAGGGGGCTGGCGAGCAGTACTTC
CSGQGAGEQYF
>NA|TRBV12-3/TRBV12-4|NA|TRBJ2-5
TGTGCCAGCAGTGACCGGGGTGGAAGCGAGACCCAGTACTTC
CASSDRGGSETQYF
>NA|TRBV10-2|NA|TRBJ1-3
TGCGCCAGCAGTGGCGGCTCTGGAAACACCATATATTTT
CASSGGSGNTIYF
>NA|TRBV4-1|NA|TRBJ2-5
TGCGCCAGCAGCCATAGGGGGCGGGGAGAGACCCAGTACTTC
CASSHRGRGETQYF
>TRBD1|TRBV7-8|many|TRBJ1-4
TGTGCCAGCAGCTTGGGACAGACCTTAACGGAAAAACTGTTTTTT
CASSLGQTLTEKLFF